The rows below give T cell receptor beta chains drawn from one sample of a study of T cell clones after liver transplantation. TCRdb keeps only in-frame clones here, not all; method: immunoSEQ multiplex PCR. The data contain 70,000 to 85,000 clones, 80% of them singletons. Sequencing used CD4+ T cells from blood, obtained before liver transplant. The receptors stem from a human donor who received a liver transplant. CDR3s include the opening cysteine and the closing phenylalanine or tryptophan. D genes are given only for firm matches. For some rows the clone size is stated as once, few or many, or as a class when expanded; others skip it.

cdr3_nt	cdr3_aa	d_call	v_call	j_call	clone_size
TGTGCCAGCAGTTACGAGGGATTGCCCTACAATGAGCAGTTCTTC	CASSYEGLPYNEQFF	.	TRBV6-5	TRBJ2-1	.
TGTGCCAGCAGGGGCAGGGTCCCCCTTGGGGAGCAGTACTTC	CASRGRVPLGEQYF	.	TRBV11-2	TRBJ2-7	.
TGTGCCAGCCGAAGGGGGCCGATCACAGATACGCAGTATTTT	CASRRGPITDTQYF	TRBD1	TRBV28	TRBJ2-3	.
TGTGCCACCAGCAGAGATCCAGACATGGGCGAGCAGTACTTC	CATSRDPDMGEQYF	.	TRBV15	TRBJ2-7	.
TGCGCCAGCAGCTTGGATGGGGGGCATAACACCGGGGAGCTGTTTTTT	CASSLDGGHNTGELFF	.	TRBV5-1	TRBJ2-2	.
TGTGCCAGCAGTTTAGATGTCAGGAGCACAGATACGCAGTATTTT	CASSLDVRSTDTQYF	.	TRBV27	TRBJ2-3	few
TGTGCCAGCAGTTTACGGGGAGTTCTTTGGGATGAGCAGTTCTTC	CASSLRGVLWDEQFF	.	TRBV27	TRBJ2-1	.
TGCAGTCATACTGGACTCCAAGAGACCCAGTACTTC	CSHTGLQETQYF	.	TRBV29-1	TRBJ2-5	.
TGTGCCAGCAGCATCTGGGCTGAAGCTTTCTTT	CASSIWAEAFF	.	TRBV7-9	TRBJ1-1	.
TGTGCCAGCAGTTACCCGGACAGTCTTGAGCAGTTCTTC	CASSYPDSLEQFF	.	TRBV6-5	TRBJ2-1	.
TGTGCCAGCAGGGGGGGACTAGCGAGAGGAGAGACCCAGTACTTC	CASRGGLARGETQYF	TRBD2	TRBV28	TRBJ2-5	once
TGTGCCAGCAGCCGTAGCGGATCGCTCTCCTACGAGCAGTACTTC	CASSRSGSLSYEQYF	.	TRBV28	TRBJ2-7	.
TGTGCCAGCAGCGTAGGACTAGCGGGAGAGGACAATGAGCAGTTCTTC	CASSVGLAGEDNEQFF	TRBD2	TRBV9	TRBJ2-1	.
TGTGCCAGCAGACGGACTAGCGGGAGCCGCGAGCAGTACTTC	CASRRTSGSREQYF	TRBD2	TRBV11-2	TRBJ2-7	.
TGTGCCTGGAGTGCTTGGAATCAGGGTACACTGTTTTTT	CAWSAWNQGTLFF	.	TRBV30	TRBJ1-4	.
TGTGCCAGCAGTTTAGGTGGGCCCCCCTACGAGCAGTACTTC	CASSLGGPPYEQYF	.	TRBV27	TRBJ2-7	.
TGTGCCAGTAATCCGGGGCATCAGCCCCAGCATTTT	CASNPGHQPQHF	.	TRBV19	TRBJ1-5	.
TGTGCCTGGAGTTTGCGCAGGGGAGGCACAGATACGCAGTATTTT	CAWSLRRGGTDTQYF	.	TRBV30	TRBJ2-3	few
TGTGCCAGCAGTGTGGGGGTATACTATGGCTACACCTTC	CASSVGVYYGYTF	.	TRBV2	TRBJ1-2	.
TGTGCCAGTAGTACCCCCGACAGGGGTGCTTGGCAGCCCCAGCATTTT	CASSTPDRGAWQPQHF	TRBD1	TRBV19	TRBJ1-5	.
TGTGCCAGTAGTCGCGGATTCTCTAATAGCAATCAGCCCCAGCATTTT	CASSRGFSNSNQPQHF	.	TRBV19	TRBJ1-5	.
TGCGCCAGCTCGAACGATCCCCTGGGTTCCTACAATGAGCAGTTCTTC	CASSNDPLGSYNEQFF	.	TRBV5-1	TRBJ2-1	.
TGCGCCAGCAGCTTAGGGGTCCACGGGGCCGGGGAGCTGTTTTTT	CASSLGVHGAGELFF	.	TRBV5-1	TRBJ2-2	.